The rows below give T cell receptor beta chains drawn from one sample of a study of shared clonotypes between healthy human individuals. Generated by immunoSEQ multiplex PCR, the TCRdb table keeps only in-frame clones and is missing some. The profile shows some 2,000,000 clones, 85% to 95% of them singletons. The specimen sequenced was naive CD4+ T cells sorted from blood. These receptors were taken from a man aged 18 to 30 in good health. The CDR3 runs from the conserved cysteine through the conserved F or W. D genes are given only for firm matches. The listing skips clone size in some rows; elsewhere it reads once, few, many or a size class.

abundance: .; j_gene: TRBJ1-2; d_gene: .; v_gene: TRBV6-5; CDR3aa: CASSFYVNRDSSGYTF; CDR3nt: TGTGCCAGCAGTTTTTACGTAAACAGGGATTCGAGTGGCTACACCTTC
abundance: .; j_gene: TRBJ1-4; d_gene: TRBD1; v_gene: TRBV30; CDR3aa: CAWGGTGRTNEKLFF; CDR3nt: TGTGCCTGGGGGGGGACAGGCCGGACTAATGAAAAACTGTTTTTT
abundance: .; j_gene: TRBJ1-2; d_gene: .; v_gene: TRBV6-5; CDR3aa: CASKYASNNYGYTF; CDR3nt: TGTGCCAGCAAATACGCCTCAAACAACTATGGCTACACCTTC
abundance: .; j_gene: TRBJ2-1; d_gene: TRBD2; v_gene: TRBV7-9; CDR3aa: CASSLNFPGGRVAYNEQFF; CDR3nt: TGTGCCAGCAGCTTAAATTTCCCCGGCGGGAGGGTAGCCTACAATGAGCAGTTCTTC
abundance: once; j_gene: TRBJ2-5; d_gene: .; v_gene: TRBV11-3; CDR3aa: CASSLGPQETQYF; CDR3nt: TGTGCCAGCAGCTTAGGACCCCAAGAGACCCAGTACTTC
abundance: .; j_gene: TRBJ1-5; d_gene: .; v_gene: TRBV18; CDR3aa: CASSPSASNQPQHF; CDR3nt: TGTGCCAGCTCACCGTCGGCGAGCAATCAGCCCCAGCATTTT
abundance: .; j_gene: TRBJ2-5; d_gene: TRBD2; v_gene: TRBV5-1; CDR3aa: CASSLEVGGETQYF; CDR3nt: TGCGCCAGCAGCTTGGAAGTCGGGGGGGAGACCCAGTACTTC
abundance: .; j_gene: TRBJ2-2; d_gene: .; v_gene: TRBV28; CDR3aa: CASRTTGELFF; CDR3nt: TGTGCCAGCAGAACGACCGGGGAGCTGTTTTTT
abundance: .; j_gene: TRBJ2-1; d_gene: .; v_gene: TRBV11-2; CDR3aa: CASSLTPGTYPYNEQFF; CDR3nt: TGTGCCAGCAGCTTGACTCCCGGGACCTACCCCTACAATGAGCAGTTCTTC
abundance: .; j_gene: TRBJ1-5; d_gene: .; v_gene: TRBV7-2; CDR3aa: CASSLAGGGQPQHF; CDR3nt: TGTGCCAGCAGCTTAGCAGGGGGTGGCCAGCCCCAGCATTTT
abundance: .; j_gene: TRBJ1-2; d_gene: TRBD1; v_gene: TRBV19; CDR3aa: CASTDGQGNYGYTF; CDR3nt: TGTGCCAGCACGGACGGACAGGGCAACTATGGCTACACCTTC
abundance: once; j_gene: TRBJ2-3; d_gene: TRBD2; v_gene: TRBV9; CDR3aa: CASSVGGLANLGDTQYF; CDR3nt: TGTGCCAGCAGCGTAGGGGGACTAGCGAATCTTGGAGATACGCAGTATTTT
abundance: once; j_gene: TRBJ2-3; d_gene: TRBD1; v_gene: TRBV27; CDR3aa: CASSRPDRGRFTDLADTQYF; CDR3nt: TGTGCCAGCAGTAGGCCGGACAGGGGGCGTTTCACTGATCTTGCAGATACGCAGTATTTT
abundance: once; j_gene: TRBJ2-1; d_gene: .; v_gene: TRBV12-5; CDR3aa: CASGKRDNYNEQFF; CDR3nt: TGTGCTAGTGGAAAGCGGGACAACTACAATGAGCAGTTCTTC
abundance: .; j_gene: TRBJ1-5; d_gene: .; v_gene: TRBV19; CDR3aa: CASSIPGGSNQPQHF; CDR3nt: TGTGCCAGTAGTATACCGGGAGGGAGCAATCAGCCCCAGCATTTT